This T cell receptor (beta chain) stems from a study of response to subunit inactivated influenza vaccine. Whole-study findings and limits: New T cells are recruited in small numbers by each seasonal influenza vaccination, according to the authors' suggestion.

Points on this clonotype: Its target is unknown.

With 3 bases clipped from V and 3 bases from J, the junction kept 7 bases outside the gene matches. Germline V gene sequence: CDR1 KGHSH, CDR2 LQKENI. CDR3 length equals 15 residues. Using its own MiXCR run on the RT-PCR reads, TCRdb lists one record per CDR3 protein. This table has more than 700,000 distinct CDR3 sequences, 20% to 25% appearing once. The sample in question was PBMCs from blood, obtained 5 to 6 days after vaccination. The chain employs TRBV18 and TRBJ2-7, with TRBD1 matching 8 bases. The sequence derives from a man in his fifties or sixties who received an inactivated influenza vaccine. The CDR3 loop reads CASSPLGQVNYEQYF. CDR3 coding DNA: TGTGCCAGCTCACCGCTGGGACAGGTCAACTACGAGCAGTACTTC.